The 12 T cell receptor beta chains listed next were all sequenced from one sample in a study of T cell changes during pregnancy in multiple sclerosis. Libraries were prepared by immunoSEQ multiplex PCR; TCRdb keeps only in-frame clonotypes and omits some of them. Of 65,000 to 90,000 clones listed, around 94% were seen once; the top ten hold about 2.5%. Sequencing was performed on peripheral blood, taken before pregnancy. These receptor sequences come from a female donor with multiple sclerosis, enrolled in a pregnancy study.

The gene calls are TRBV7-2 and TRBJ2-7; TRBD2 agrees at 10 bases. The CDR3 covers 15 residues. CDR1 and CDR2 (germline): SGHTA, FQGNSA. The trim removed 4 bases at V and 4 bases at J, leaving 7 bases unmatched. CDR3 sequence: CASSSLAGERYEQYF. The CDR3 region has the DNA TGTGCCAGCAGCTCGCTAGCGGGAGAAAGATACGAGCAGTACTTC.

The table lists this clone with a count of one. CDR3 DNA: TGTGCCAGCAGTTTACAAGGACAGCTCTACGAGCAGTACTTC. It specifies CASSLQGQLYEQYF. The chain has TRBV27 and TRBJ2-7; possible D gene TRBD1, 6 bases. CDR3 size: 14 residues. The ends were cut back, 2 bases at V and 3 bases at J, with 11 bases in the middle. Per the germline V gene, CDR1 is MNHEY and CDR2 is SMNVEV (reference sequence).

The chain has TRBV9 and TRBJ2-3; D possibly corresponds to TRBD2 (6 bases). Trimming left V 3 bases short and J 0 bases short, with 14 bases between. CDR1 is SGDLS and CDR2 is YYNGEE in the germline V gene. The CDR3 runs 16 residues. The CDR3 bases are TGTGCCAGCAGCGCCGGGAGTCTGGGTAGCACAGATACGCAGTATTTT. Protein: CASSAGSLGSTDTQYF.

The rearrangement joins TRBV5-5 to TRBJ2-5; TRBD1 matches 7 bases. The V and J ends lost 3 bases and 2 bases, in that order; junction bases with no gene match: 10. Germline V gene sequence: CDR1 SGHKS, CDR2 YYEKEE (reference sequence). The length of the CDR3 is 16 residues. The chain's CDR3 is CASSSTGMTFQETQYF. The DNA for the CDR3 is TGTGCCAGCAGCTCGACAGGGATGACCTTTCAAGAGACCCAGTACTTC.

V is TRBV23-1 and J is TRBJ1-5; D not certain. TRBV23-1 is treated as an ORF (open reading frame) with a function not yet certain. Trimming removed 0 bases at V and 0 bases at J, with 12 bases between. The CDR3 extends over 17 amino acids. The DNA for the CDR3 is TGCGCCAGCAGTCAATCGAATGGAGTAGTTAGCAATCAGCCCCAGCATTTT. It specifies CASSQSNGVVSNQPQHF.

The DNA for the CDR3 is TGTGCCAGCAGCGTAGGGGAGGGGCCCCCAGCTACCTCCTACGAGCAGTACTTC. Translated, it gives CASSVGEGPPATSYEQYF. The chain carries TRBV9 and TRBJ2-7; TRBD2 matches 7 bases. CDR3 length equals 18 residues. V was clipped by 0 bases and J by 0 bases; unmatched bases: 12. Germline CDR1 reads SGDLS; CDR2 reads YYNGEE.

This rearrangement joins TRBV6-6 to TRBJ1-1; D may be TRBD1 (6 bases). The CDR3 spans 15 residues. The germline V and J ends were trimmed by 5 bases and 4 bases, with 17 bases remaining between them. In germline, CDR1 is MNHNY, CDR2 SVGAGI (reference sequence). CDR3 sequence: CASSQRAGEGTEAFF. The CDR3 DNA reads as TGTGCCAGCAGTCAAAGGGCAGGGGAGGGCACTGAAGCTTTCTTT.

In its sample, this clone was seen once. V gene TRBV5-1 combines with J gene TRBJ2-1, with 13 bases identical to TRBD2. From germline, CDR1 is SGHRS and CDR2 YFSETQ. The trim removed 0 bases at V and 3 bases at J, leaving 3 bases unmatched. The CDR3 runs 17 residues. For the CDR3, the DNA is TGCGCCAGCAGCTTGGGGGGGACTAGCGGGGTCTACAATGAGCAGTTCTTC. This translates into CASSLGGTSGVYNEQFF. Based on the CDR3 plus reference TRBV5-1 and TRBJ2-1, the full variable domain is KAGVTQTPRYLIKTRGQQVTLSCSPISGHRSVSWYQQTPGQGLQFLFEYFSETQRNKGNFPGRFSGRQFSNSRSEMNVSTLELGDSALYLCASSLGGTSGVYNEQFFGPGTRLTVL.

This clone was picked up one time. The chain uses TRBV11-2 and TRBJ2-1; D may be TRBD1 (6 bases). This CDR3 is built from 16 residues. V was cut by 1 base and J by 0 bases, with 10 bases left in between. CDR1 SGHAT and CDR2 FQNNGV come from the germline V gene. The CDR3 sequence is CASSLVVGGSYNEQFF. CDR3 bases: TGTGCCAGCAGCTTAGTTGTAGGGGGCTCCTACAATGAGCAGTTCTTC.

The V call is TRBV14, the J call TRBJ2-7, with a weak D call TRBD1 (6 bases). Trimming removed 4 bases from V and 2 bases from J, with 21 bases in between. This CDR3 has 17 amino acids. Looked up from germline, CDR1 is SGHDN and CDR2 is FVKESK. The CDR3 DNA follows: TGTGCCAGCAGCCGAAAAGCCGGGACACTTGGCGCCTACGAGCAGTACTTC. It codes for CASSRKAGTLGAYEQYF.

The J gene is TRBJ2-1, the V gene TRBV6-1, with 7 nucleotides matching TRBD2. CDR1 and CDR2 from the germline V gene are MNHNS and SASEGT. V lost 4 bases, J lost 0 bases, and 6 bases stayed unmatched. This CDR3 has 16 amino acids. The CDR3 sequence: CASSVSGLPSYNEQFF. The CDR3 DNA follows: TGTGCCAGCAGTGTCTCGGGACTACCCTCCTACAATGAGCAGTTCTTC.

This chain connects TRBV5-6 to TRBJ2-2; maybe TRBD2 (6 bases). Trimming shortened V by 3 bases and J by 4 bases, and 16 bases separated the two germline ends. The CDR3 covers 16 residues. Germline V gene lookup returns CDR1 SGHDT and CDR2 YYEEEE. The CDR3 sequence is CASSWEDGLFTGELFF. The CDR3 DNA is TGTGCCAGCAGCTGGGAGGACGGCCTTTTCACCGGGGAGCTGTTTTTT.